These T cell receptor beta chains were read from a single sample in a study of beta chain features in type 1 diabetes. The protocol was immunoSEQ multiplex PCR, while the TCRdb copy is restricted to in-frame clones and leaves out a portion. Among 900,000 or so clones, 15% to 20% were seen once, and the ten largest hold 0.02% to 0.03%. Sequencing input: naive CD4+ T cells from blood. These receptors were taken from a woman between 18 and 29 years old in good health. CDR3s include the opening cysteine and the closing phenylalanine or tryptophan. Fields, in order: V gene, clone size, J gene, D gene, CDR3 protein, CDR3 DNA. A D gene is named only where the DNA matches it firmly. The size entry is marked missing in some rows and otherwise reads once, few, many or a size class.

V gene: TRBV6-5; clone size: few; J gene: TRBJ1-2; D gene: .; CDR3 protein: CASSSGNGYGYTF; CDR3 DNA: TGTGCCAGCAGTTCGGGAAACGGCTATGGCTACACCTTC
V gene: TRBV18; clone size: few; J gene: TRBJ2-4; D gene: .; CDR3 protein: CASSPGSATNIQYF; CDR3 DNA: TGTGCCAGCTCACCTGGTTCCGCGACAAACATTCAGTACTTC
V gene: TRBV6-6; clone size: .; J gene: TRBJ2-7; D gene: .; CDR3 protein: CASSRGRGSYEQYF; CDR3 DNA: TGTGCCAGCAGCCGCGGTCGCGGCTCCTACGAGCAGTACTTC
V gene: TRBV27; clone size: few; J gene: TRBJ2-1; D gene: TRBD2; CDR3 protein: CASSPRTSGRVSSNEQFF; CDR3 DNA: TGTGCCAGCAGTCCGAGGACTAGCGGGAGAGTATCATCCAATGAGCAGTTCTTC
V gene: TRBV27; clone size: few; J gene: TRBJ2-7; D gene: .; CDR3 protein: CASSSQGGRLGYEQYF; CDR3 DNA: TGTGCCAGCAGTTCGCAGGGGGGGAGATTGGGCTACGAGCAGTACTTC
V gene: TRBV5-1; clone size: .; J gene: TRBJ2-7; D gene: .; CDR3 protein: CASRFSESYEQYF; CDR3 DNA: TGCGCCAGCCGGTTCAGTGAGTCCTACGAGCAGTACTTC
V gene: TRBV4-2; clone size: .; J gene: TRBJ1-2; D gene: TRBD1; CDR3 protein: CASSQDRDRGHYGYTF; CDR3 DNA: TGTGCCAGCAGCCAAGATCGCGACAGGGGTCACTATGGCTACACCTTC
V gene: TRBV28; clone size: .; J gene: TRBJ1-1; D gene: .; CDR3 protein: CASSVPLAAEAFF; CDR3 DNA: TGTGCCAGCAGTGTCCCACTGGCCGCTGAAGCTTTCTTT
V gene: TRBV14; clone size: many; J gene: TRBJ2-1; D gene: .; CDR3 protein: CASSRGNEQFF; CDR3 DNA: TGTGCCAGCAGCCGGGGCAATGAGCAGTTCTTC
V gene: TRBV5-1; clone size: few; J gene: TRBJ2-1; D gene: TRBD2; CDR3 protein: CASSLSGGWNEQFF; CDR3 DNA: TGCGCCAGCAGCTTGTCGGGAGGCTGGAATGAGCAGTTCTTC
V gene: TRBV18; clone size: .; J gene: TRBJ2-7; D gene: .; CDR3 protein: CASSPPNSYKGPTYEQYF; CDR3 DNA: TGTGCCAGCTCACCCCCAAACTCCTATAAGGGACCCACCTACGAGCAGTACTTC
V gene: TRBV29-1; clone size: .; J gene: TRBJ2-6; D gene: .; CDR3 protein: CSVNADSGANVLTF; CDR3 DNA: TGCAGCGTTAACGCAGACTCTGGGGCCAACGTCCTGACTTTC
V gene: TRBV18; clone size: .; J gene: TRBJ2-7; D gene: TRBD1; CDR3 protein: CASSPGTGTYEQYF; CDR3 DNA: TGTGCCAGCTCACCGGGGACAGGAACCTACGAGCAGTACTTC
V gene: TRBV4-1; clone size: few; J gene: TRBJ2-7; D gene: TRBD1; CDR3 protein: CASSQDFFGTVSYEQYF; CDR3 DNA: TGCGCCAGCAGCCAAGACTTCTTTGGGACAGTGTCCTACGAGCAGTACTTC
V gene: TRBV7-3; clone size: once; J gene: TRBJ2-1; D gene: TRBD2; CDR3 protein: CASSHRLAGRDEQFF; CDR3 DNA: TGTGCCAGCAGCCACCGACTAGCGGGGAGGGATGAGCAGTTCTTC
V gene: TRBV6-6; clone size: .; J gene: TRBJ2-5; D gene: .; CDR3 protein: CASSYPAEGRETQYF; CDR3 DNA: TGTGCCAGCAGTTACCCCGCGGAGGGCAGGGAGACCCAGTACTTC
V gene: TRBV7-9; clone size: few; J gene: TRBJ2-2; D gene: .; CDR3 protein: CASSPSDGELFF; CDR3 DNA: TGTGCCAGCAGTCCGAGCGACGGGGAGCTGTTTTTT
V gene: TRBV9; clone size: few; J gene: TRBJ2-3; D gene: .; CDR3 protein: CASSVDSSPTDTQYF; CDR3 DNA: TGTGCCAGCAGCGTAGATAGTAGCCCCACAGATACGCAGTATTTT
V gene: TRBV5-1; clone size: .; J gene: TRBJ2-3; D gene: TRBD2; CDR3 protein: CASSLVPSGKGTDTQYF; CDR3 DNA: TGCGCCAGCAGCTTGGTACCTAGCGGGAAGGGTACAGATACGCAGTATTTT
V gene: TRBV5-4; clone size: .; J gene: TRBJ2-1; D gene: .; CDR3 protein: CASSLDQGGYNEQFF; CDR3 DNA: TGTGCCAGCAGCTTGGACCAGGGCGGGTACAATGAGCAGTTCTTC
V gene: TRBV5-6; clone size: .; J gene: TRBJ1-1; D gene: TRBD1; CDR3 protein: CASSGRQGRATEAFF; CDR3 DNA: TGTGCCAGCAGCGGGAGACAGGGGAGGGCCACTGAAGCTTTCTTT
V gene: TRBV7-2; clone size: .; J gene: TRBJ2-2; D gene: .; CDR3 protein: CASSPTWGGRETGELFF; CDR3 DNA: TGTGCCAGCAGCCCCACGTGGGGGGGCAGGGAGACCGGGGAGCTGTTTTTT
V gene: TRBV10-3; clone size: .; J gene: TRBJ2-1; D gene: .; CDR3 protein: CAISELAEQFF; CDR3 DNA: TGTGCCATCAGTGAGTTAGCGGAGCAGTTCTTC
V gene: TRBV6-5; clone size: few; J gene: TRBJ2-7; D gene: .; CDR3 protein: CASSYSYPAATYEQYF; CDR3 DNA: TGTGCCAGCAGTTACTCGTATCCAGCGGCTACCTACGAGCAGTACTTC
V gene: TRBV28; clone size: .; J gene: TRBJ2-1; D gene: .; CDR3 protein: CASSLPYNEQFF; CDR3 DNA: TGTGCCAGCAGTTTACCGTACAATGAGCAGTTCTTC
V gene: TRBV5-1; clone size: .; J gene: TRBJ2-1; D gene: .; CDR3 protein: CASSLGLASYNEQFF; CDR3 DNA: TGCGCCAGCAGCTTGGGACTTGCTTCGTACAATGAGCAGTTCTTC
V gene: TRBV28; clone size: .; J gene: TRBJ2-2; D gene: TRBD1; CDR3 protein: CASSFTRRQGGELFF; CDR3 DNA: TGTGCCAGCAGTTTCACCCGTCGACAGGGCGGGGAGCTGTTTTTT
V gene: TRBV10-3; clone size: .; J gene: TRBJ2-1; D gene: .; CDR3 protein: CAISGNPRGEQFF; CDR3 DNA: TGTGCCATCAGTGGGAACCCTAGGGGTGAGCAGTTCTTC
V gene: TRBV11-2; clone size: few; J gene: TRBJ2-1; D gene: TRBD2; CDR3 protein: CASSFLAGGPNEQFF; CDR3 DNA: TGTGCCAGCAGCTTCCTAGCGGGAGGGCCCAATGAGCAGTTCTTC
V gene: TRBV7-9; clone size: .; J gene: TRBJ2-5; D gene: .; CDR3 protein: CASSFFTTETQYF; CDR3 DNA: TGTGCCAGCAGCTTCTTCACTACGGAGACCCAGTACTTC
V gene: TRBV28; clone size: .; J gene: TRBJ1-2; D gene: .; CDR3 protein: CASTPYGGGYTF; CDR3 DNA: TGTGCCAGCACCCCCTACGGGGGTGGCTACACCTTC
V gene: TRBV6-1; clone size: .; J gene: TRBJ2-1; D gene: .; CDR3 protein: CASSRGLNYNEQFF; CDR3 DNA: TGTGCCAGCAGTCGAGGACTCAACTACAATGAGCAGTTCTTC
V gene: TRBV2; clone size: .; J gene: TRBJ1-5; D gene: TRBD1; CDR3 protein: CASQGQGNQPQHF; CDR3 DNA: TGTGCCAGCCAGGGACAGGGCAATCAGCCCCAGCATTTT
V gene: TRBV5-1; clone size: few; J gene: TRBJ1-1; D gene: TRBD1; CDR3 protein: CASSPGEGARSNTEAFF; CDR3 DNA: TGCGCCAGCAGCCCCGGAGAGGGGGCCAGGAGTAACACTGAAGCTTTCTTT
V gene: TRBV9; clone size: .; J gene: TRBJ2-2; D gene: .; CDR3 protein: CASSNQQECTGELFF; CDR3 DNA: TGTGCCAGCAGCAACCAACAGGAGTGCACCGGGGAGCTGTTTTTT
V gene: TRBV11-3; clone size: few; J gene: TRBJ2-1; D gene: .; CDR3 protein: CASSLGVGGHGYNEQFF; CDR3 DNA: TGTGCCAGCAGCTTAGGAGTTGGAGGGCACGGCTACAATGAGCAGTTCTTC
V gene: TRBV4-3; clone size: few; J gene: TRBJ2-6; D gene: .; CDR3 protein: CASSQDLRGIGANVLTF; CDR3 DNA: TGCGCCAGCAGCCAAGATCTTCGGGGTATTGGGGCCAACGTCCTGACTTTC
V gene: TRBV6-6; clone size: few; J gene: TRBJ2-2; D gene: TRBD1; CDR3 protein: CASTDRGHNTGELFF; CDR3 DNA: TGTGCCAGCACCGACAGGGGGCACAACACCGGGGAGCTGTTTTTT
V gene: TRBV5-1; clone size: few; J gene: TRBJ2-3; D gene: .; CDR3 protein: CASSDAQGSDTQYF; CDR3 DNA: TGCGCCAGCAGCGACGCGCAGGGTTCAGATACGCAGTATTTT
V gene: TRBV2; clone size: .; J gene: TRBJ2-5; D gene: .; CDR3 protein: CASSEPRPQETQYF; CDR3 DNA: TGTGCCAGCAGTGAACCGCGCCCCCAAGAGACCCAGTACTTC
V gene: TRBV4-2; clone size: few; J gene: TRBJ2-1; D gene: .; CDR3 protein: CASSPPHAGNLYNEQFF; CDR3 DNA: TGTGCCAGCAGCCCCCCTCACGCCGGGAACCTTTACAATGAGCAGTTCTTC
V gene: TRBV18; clone size: few; J gene: TRBJ2-1; D gene: .; CDR3 protein: CASSTAEGGEQFF; CDR3 DNA: TGTGCCAGCTCAACTGCCGAGGGTGGGGAGCAGTTCTTC
V gene: TRBV19; clone size: .; J gene: TRBJ2-7; D gene: TRBD1; CDR3 protein: CASSSTGAFYEQYF; CDR3 DNA: TGTGCCAGTAGTTCGACAGGGGCATTCTACGAGCAGTACTTC
V gene: TRBV2; clone size: few; J gene: TRBJ1-2; D gene: .; CDR3 protein: CARGRNYGYTF; CDR3 DNA: TGTGCCAGGGGGAGAAACTATGGCTACACCTTC
V gene: TRBV4-1; clone size: few; J gene: TRBJ2-1; D gene: TRBD2; CDR3 protein: CASSRPLGGGGNEQFF; CDR3 DNA: TGCGCCAGCAGCCGCCCTTTGGGAGGCGGGGGCAATGAGCAGTTCTTC